Listed below are T cell receptor beta chains from one sample, sequenced in a study of blood T cell repertoires in COVID-19. Libraries were prepared by immunoSEQ multiplex PCR; TCRdb keeps only in-frame clonotypes and omits some of them. The sample includes 98,000 or so clones, 90% to 95% of them seen just once. Material for sequencing was peripheral blood. All receptors derive from a human donor in a cohort sampled during active COVID-19. Each CDR3 is given with its conserved first and last residue. The D gene is left open where the match is weak. For some rows the clone size is stated as once, few or many, or as a class when expanded; others skip it.

d_call | j_call | clone_size | v_call | cdr3_nt | cdr3_aa
- | TRBJ1-3 | - | TRBV3-1/TRBV3-2 | TGTGCCAGCAGCCAAGGGTATTTTGGCAGCTCTGGAAACACCATATATTTT | CASSQGYFGSSGNTIYF
TRBD2 | TRBJ2-1 | - | TRBV11-2 | TGTGCCAGCAGCTACGGACTAGCGGACAATGAGCAGTTCTTC | CASSYGLADNEQFF
TRBD2 | TRBJ2-1 | - | TRBV9 | TGTGCCAGCAGCGTACTTAGCGGGAGCTCCTACAATGAGCAGTTCTTC | CASSVLSGSSYNEQFF
- | TRBJ1-4 | few | TRBV7-9 | TGTGCCAGCAGCCTGGGAGCAGACTCTGAAAAACTGTTTTTT | CASSLGADSEKLFF
- | TRBJ1-2 | few | TRBV2 | TGTGCCAGCGGGGGGGCACTAGGCTACACCTTC | CASGGALGYTF
TRBD2 | TRBJ2-3 | - | TRBV4-2 | TGTGCCAGCAGCCAACGACTAGCGGGGACAGATACGCAGTATTTT | CASSQRLAGTDTQYF
- | TRBJ1-1 | - | TRBV4-1 | TGCGCCAGCAGCCAAGCCGGGGTAGGTGCCACTGAAGCTTTCTTT | CASSQAGVGATEAFF
TRBD1 | TRBJ1-1 | - | TRBV27 | TGTGCCAGCACAAGTTGGGCCATTTCGACAGGGACCAACACTGAAGCTTTCTTT | CASTSWAISTGTNTEAFF
TRBD1 | TRBJ1-5 | few | TRBV6-4 | TGTGCCAGCAGTGAAACTCCTCGAGACAGGGGCAACCAGCCCCAGCATTTT | CASSETPRDRGNQPQHF
- | TRBJ2-3 | once | TRBV7-9 | TGTGCCAGCAGAAGACAGGTGGATACGCAGTATTTT | CASRRQVDTQYF
- | TRBJ2-3 | - | TRBV9 | TGTGCCAGCAGCGTAGCGGGGAGCACAGATACGCAGTATTTT | CASSVAGSTDTQYF
- | TRBJ1-1 | - | TRBV4-1 | TGCGCCAGCAGCCAAGTGGGGGGGGGCTTCACTGAAGCTTTCTTT | CASSQVGGGFTEAFF
- | TRBJ1-2 | - | TRBV18 | TGTGCCAGCCATGGGGGCGGAGAGGCCACGCGGGGCTACACCTTC | CASHGGGEATRGYTF
- | TRBJ2-7 | - | TRBV7-2 | TGTGCCAGCAGCATACTAGATCAGGGGGAGCAGTACTTC | CASSILDQGEQYF
- | TRBJ2-7 | - | TRBV27 | TGTGCCAGCAGTTCGACGAGGTCACACGGCGAGCAGTACTTC | CASSSTRSHGEQYF
- | TRBJ2-1 | - | TRBV6-5 | TGTGCCAGCAGTAGAACCCAGACGGGAAATGAGCAGTTCTTC | CASSRTQTGNEQFF
- | TRBJ1-1 | - | TRBV18 | TGTGCCAGCTCACCACTCCGGTTCCCGAACACTGAAGCTTTCTTT | CASSPLRFPNTEAFF
TRBD2 | TRBJ2-7 | - | TRBV28 | TGTGCCAGCAGTTTAGCGGGAGCCTCGGCGTCCTTC | CASSLAGASASF
- | TRBJ1-1 | - | TRBV9 | TGTGCCAGCAGCGTAGTGAGGTCAGACACTGAAGCTTTCTTT | CASSVVRSDTEAFF
- | TRBJ1-1 | once | TRBV10-3 | TGTGCCATCAGTGAGTCTTCGCGACTTATGTACACTGAAGCTTTCTTT | CAISESSRLMYTEAFF